What follows describes a single T cell receptor beta chain. J was trimmed by 2 bases and V by 8 bases; bases with no gene match: 8. CDR3 length equals 15 residues. Germline V gene lookup returns CDR1 ENHRY and CDR2 SYGVKD. The record originates from a study of T cell changes during pregnancy in multiple sclerosis. Clones were sequenced by immunoSEQ multiplex PCR, and TCRdb holds only the in-frame ones, with some missing. This table has roughly 120,000 clones, about 94% appearing once. The material was peripheral blood, obtained before pregnancy. This chain uses TRBV10-3 with TRBJ2-7; 11 bases align to TRBD1. This TCR derives from a female donor with multiple sclerosis, enrolled in a pregnancy study. The CDR3 nucleotides read TGTGCCATCTCCGGGACAGGGGGAATTGCCTACGAGCAGTACTTC. The encoded protein is CAISGTGGIAYEQYF.